The rows below give T cell receptor beta chains drawn from one sample of a study of vaccination effects on CD4 cells after COVID-19. Profiled with immunoSEQ multiplex PCR; TCRdb holds only in-frame clones, not every one. The repertoire holds 55,000 or so clones, with roughly two thirds as singletons. No antigen is known for these receptors. Sequences were derived from CD4+ T cells from PBMCs cultured with SARS-CoV-2 spike peptides, sampled before COVID-19 vaccination. The origin of the receptors is a human donor who received a COVID-19 vaccine. The CDR3 runs from the conserved cysteine through the conserved F or W. D genes are given only for firm matches. Clone size is given for some rows only: seen once, a few or many times, or a class if the clone is expanded.

TRBJ1-5 . TRBD1 TRBV7-2 CASSLDRVGNQPQHF TGTGCCAGCAGCCTCGACAGGGTCGGGAATCAGCCCCAGCATTTT
TRBJ1-2 once . TRBV28 CASRQTGNNYGYTF TGTGCCAGCAGACAGACAGGCAATAACTATGGCTACACCTTC
TRBJ1-1 . . TRBV2 CASSEHREGPEAFF TGTGCCAGCAGTGAACACAGGGAGGGCCCTGAAGCTTTCTTT
TRBJ1-5 . TRBD1 TRBV24-1 CATSDPGGYNQPQHF TGTGCCACCAGTGACCCAGGGGGATACAATCAGCCCCAGCATTTT
TRBJ1-1 few . TRBV3-1/TRBV3-2 CASSQVEGNTEAFF TGTGCCAGCAGCCAAGTTGAGGGGAACACTGAAGCTTTCTTT
TRBJ2-2 . . TRBV7-6 CASSSKQGTAGELFF TGTGCCAGCAGCTCTAAACAGGGAACTGCCGGGGAGCTGTTTTTT
TRBJ2-2 . . TRBV6-5 CASRNTGDFTGELFF TGTGCCAGCAGAAATACAGGGGACTTCACCGGGGAGCTGTTTTTT
TRBJ2-2 . TRBD1 TRBV7-6 CASSLHGQAGTGELFF TGTGCCAGCAGCTTACATGGACAGGCGGGCACCGGGGAGCTGTTTTTT
TRBJ2-3 . TRBD1 TRBV11-3 CASSFGTGSTDTQYF TGTGCCAGCAGCTTTGGGACAGGGAGCACAGATACGCAGTATTTT
TRBJ2-1 . TRBD2 TRBV6-6 CASTRGGPRDEQFF TGTGCCAGCACCCGGGGGGGGCCGAGAGATGAGCAGTTCTTC
TRBJ2-7 . . TRBV5-4 CASSPGGAVTREQYF TGTGCCAGCAGCCCGGGGGGCGCAGTGACTCGCGAGCAGTACTTC
TRBJ2-1 once . TRBV10-3 CAISGGKGNEQFF TGTGCCATCAGTGGAGGGAAGGGCAATGAGCAGTTCTTC
TRBJ2-1 . . TRBV28 CASSASPGLGSSYNEQFF TGTGCCAGCAGCGCTAGTCCGGGACTGGGGAGCTCCTACAATGAGCAGTTCTTC
TRBJ1-3 few TRBD1 TRBV5-1 CASGRDSGNTIYF TGCGCCAGCGGCCGGGACAGTGGAAACACCATATATTTT
TRBJ2-3 once . TRBV11-2 CASSLSKTDTQYF TGTGCCAGCAGCTTATCAAAGACAGATACGCAGTATTTT
TRBJ1-2 few . TRBV27 CASSPQTGFNYGYTF TGTGCCAGCAGTCCACAGACCGGGTTTAACTATGGCTACACCTTC
TRBJ2-1 . TRBD2 TRBV5-1 CASSLASSGSGNEQFF TGCGCCAGCAGCTTGGCGAGTAGCGGGAGTGGTAATGAGCAGTTCTTC
TRBJ1-1 . . TRBV9 CASSPTTKAEAFF TGTGCCAGCAGCCCCACCACCAAGGCTGAAGCTTTCTTT
TRBJ2-4 once . TRBV6-5 CASRMQGAKNIQYF TGTGCCAGCAGGATGCAGGGAGCCAAAAACATTCAGTACTTC
TRBJ2-1 . . TRBV12-2 CASRSSSNEQFF TGTGCAAGTCGCTCGTCTAGCAACGAGCAGTTCTTC
TRBJ1-1 . . TRBV7-8 CASSLATGLGAFF TGTGCCAGCAGCTTAGCGACAGGACTAGGAGCTTTCTTT
TRBJ2-7 . TRBD1 TRBV18 CASSPGTDYEQYF TGTGCCAGCTCACCCGGGACAGACTACGAGCAGTACTTC
TRBJ1-1 . TRBD1 TRBV4-1 CASSRGQGAFF TGCGCCAGCAGTCGGGGACAGGGGGCTTTCTTT
TRBJ1-3 . TRBD1 TRBV19 CATTGGSSGNTIYF TGTGCCACTACAGGGGGATCCTCTGGAAACACCATATATTTT
TRBJ1-6 . . TRBV25-1 CASHPTGKVGSPLHF TGTGCCTCCCACCCAACAGGGAAAGTTGGCTCACCCCTCCACTTT
TRBJ1-1 few . TRBV7-2 CASSGGAVGTEAFF TGTGCCAGCAGCGGCGGGGCAGTCGGCACTGAAGCTTTCTTT
TRBJ2-5 . . TRBV18 CASSPPVGYQETQYF TGTGCCAGCTCACCACCGGTAGGGTACCAAGAGACCCAGTACTTC
TRBJ1-2 . . TRBV4-1 CASSQQDPGIGYTF TGCGCCAGCAGCCAGCAAGATCCGGGTATAGGCTACACCTTC
TRBJ2-1 . . TRBV14 CASSQVGRARYNEQFF TGTGCCAGCAGCCAAGTTGGAAGGGCTCGGTACAATGAGCAGTTCTTC
TRBJ2-5 . TRBD2 TRBV5-6 CASSLGRMTSGGQETQYF TGTGCCAGCAGCTTGGGTCGAATGACTAGCGGGGGCCAAGAGACCCAGTACTTC
TRBJ2-1 . TRBD2 TRBV25-1 CASSEYTPREGPYNEQFF TGTGCCAGCAGTGAATACACGCCGAGGGAGGGCCCCTACAATGAGCAGTTCTTC
TRBJ2-1 . TRBD1 TRBV7-2 CASSLIATGENEQFF TGTGCCAGCAGCTTAATTGCGACAGGGGAAAATGAGCAGTTCTTC
TRBJ1-4 . TRBD1 TRBV10-3 CAIRQGTGGPNEKLFF TGTGCCATCAGACAAGGAACAGGGGGCCCTAATGAAAAACTGTTTTTT
TRBJ2-7 few . TRBV5-1 CASSLDQLPYEQYF TGCGCCAGCAGCTTGGACCAACTTCCCTACGAGCAGTACTTC
TRBJ2-7 . . TRBV28 CASRKATSSHEQYF TGTGCCAGCAGAAAAGCAACGAGCTCCCACGAGCAGTACTTC
TRBJ2-6 few . TRBV27 CASSLSWAGDPRRLSGANVLTF TGTGCCAGCAGTTTATCGTGGGCAGGGGACCCTCGGCGCCTCTCTGGGGCCAACGTCCTGACTTTC
TRBJ1-2 . TRBD1 TRBV30 CAWGTGNNYGYTF TGTGCCTGGGGGACAGGGAATAACTATGGCTACACCTTC
TRBJ1-2 . . TRBV6-5 CASSYDSSFFYGYTF TGTGCCAGCAGTTACGACAGCTCCTTCTTCTATGGCTACACCTTC
TRBJ2-1 . TRBD2 TRBV18 CASSPSSGSGRNEQFF TGTGCCAGCTCACCATCATCCGGGAGCGGGAGAAATGAGCAGTTCTTC
TRBJ2-2 few . TRBV4-1 CASSQVDANTGELFF TGCGCCAGCAGCCAAGTAGACGCGAACACCGGGGAGCTGTTTTTT
TRBJ1-3 . . TRBV20-1 CSASTGDRNTIYF TGCAGTGCTAGTACGGGGGACCGGAACACCATATATTTT
TRBJ2-5 . . TRBV7-2 CASSFGETQYF TGTGCCAGCAGCTTCGGAGAGACCCAGTACTTC
TRBJ1-1 few . TRBV6-6 CASSPRGENTEAFF TGTGCCAGCAGTCCCCGGGGAGAGAACACTGAAGCTTTCTTT
TRBJ1-3 once . TRBV27 CASSSRTPYSGNTIYF TGTGCCAGCAGTTCCCGGACACCTTACTCTGGAAACACCATATATTTT
TRBJ1-1 . . TRBV18 CATREGSGVTEAFF TGTGCCACCCGCGAGGGAAGTGGTGTCACTGAAGCTTTCTTT
TRBJ1-1 . TRBD1 TRBV4-1 CASSRGGQGMNTEAFF TGCGCCAGCAGCCGTGGGGGACAGGGAATGAACACTGAAGCTTTCTTT
TRBJ2-7 . TRBD1 TRBV6-5 CASSPTGQGVNEQYF TGTGCCAGCAGTCCAACGGGACAGGGTGTTAACGAGCAGTACTTC
TRBJ2-5 . TRBD2 TRBV9 CASSATSGRWETQYF TGTGCCAGCAGTGCGACTAGCGGGAGATGGGAGACCCAGTACTTC
TRBJ2-6 . . TRBV5-6 CASSLSLSGANVLTF TGTGCCAGCAGCTTGAGCCTCTCTGGGGCCAACGTCCTGACTTTC
TRBJ1-2 . . TRBV10-3 CASRRRWDGYTF TGTGCCAGCCGTCGACGATGGGATGGCTACACCTTC
TRBJ2-7 . . TRBV29-1 CSVDEGSYEQYF TGCAGCGTTGATGAGGGTTCCTACGAGCAGTACTTC
TRBJ1-4 once TRBD1 TRBV18 CASSPAQGAKEKLFF TGTGCCAGCTCACCCGCACAGGGGGCGAAGGAAAAACTGTTTTTT
TRBJ2-4 once TRBD1 TRBV3-1/TRBV3-2 CASSQDRRTGDIQYF TGTGCCAGCAGCCAAGATCGCAGGACAGGGGATATTCAGTACTTC